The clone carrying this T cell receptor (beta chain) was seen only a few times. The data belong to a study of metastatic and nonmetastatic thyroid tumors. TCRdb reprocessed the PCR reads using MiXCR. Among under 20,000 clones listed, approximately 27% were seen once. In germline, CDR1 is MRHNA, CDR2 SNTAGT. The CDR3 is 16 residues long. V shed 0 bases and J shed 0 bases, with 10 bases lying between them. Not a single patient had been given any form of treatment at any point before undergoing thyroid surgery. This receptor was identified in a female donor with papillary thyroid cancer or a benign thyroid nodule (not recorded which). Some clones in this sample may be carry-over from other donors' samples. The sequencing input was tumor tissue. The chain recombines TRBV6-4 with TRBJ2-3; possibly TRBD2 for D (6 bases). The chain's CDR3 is CASSDSLASSTDTQYF. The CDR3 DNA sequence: TGTGCCAGCAGTGACTCCCTAGCGTCTAGCACAGATACGCAGTATTTT.